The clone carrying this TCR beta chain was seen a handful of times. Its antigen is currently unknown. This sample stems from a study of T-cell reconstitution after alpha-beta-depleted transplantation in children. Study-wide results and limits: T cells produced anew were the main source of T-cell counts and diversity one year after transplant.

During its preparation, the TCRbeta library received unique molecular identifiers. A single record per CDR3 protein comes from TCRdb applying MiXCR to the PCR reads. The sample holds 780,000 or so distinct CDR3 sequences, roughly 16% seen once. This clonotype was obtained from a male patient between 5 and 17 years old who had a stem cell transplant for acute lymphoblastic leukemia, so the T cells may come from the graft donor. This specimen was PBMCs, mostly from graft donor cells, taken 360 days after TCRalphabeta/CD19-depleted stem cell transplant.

The CDR3 DNA reads TGTGCCAGCAGCTTATTGACTAGTCATTTCAATGAGCAGTTCTTC. Protein sequence: CASSLLTSHFNEQFF. The chain joins TRBV13 to TRBJ2-1; maybe TRBD2 (6 bases). This CDR3 comprises 15 residues. Germline values: CDR1 PRHDT, CDR2 FYEKMQ (reference sequence). Trimming shortened V by 2 bases and J by 6 bases, and 14 bases separated the two germline ends.